A single sample gave rise to the 19 T cell receptor beta chains below, sequenced in a study of patients with pleural tuberculosis. Each CDR3 protein is one row after TCRdb ran MiXCR on the reads. The data contain tens of thousands of distinct CDR3 sequences, under 8.5% of them singletons. The source of these receptors is a human donor with pleural tuberculosis.

This clonotype was found many times. The rearrangement joins TRBV29-1 to TRBJ2-1, with no clear D. From germline, CDR1 is SQVTM and CDR2 ANQGSEA. This CDR3 contains 13 residues. The germline V and J ends were trimmed by 7 bases and 11 bases, with 21 bases remaining between them. The CDR3 reads CSASSISGGKQFF. For the CDR3, the DNA is TGCAGCGCTTCGTCCATCTCGGGTGGGAAGCAGTTCTTC.

This rearrangement joins TRBV3-1 to TRBJ2-5; D is uncertain. Trimming took 3 bases from V and 6 from J, leaving 11 bases between them. The CDR3 runs to 13 residues. Germline CDR1 reads LGHDT; CDR2 reads YNNKEL (reference sequence). CDR3 DNA: TGTGCCAGCAGCCATGGTAGCAGCAAGACCCAGTACTTC. It encodes CASSHGSSKTQYF.

This clonotype occurred many times. The V gene is TRBV11-1, the J gene TRBJ1-5; D is unclear. The CDR3 spans 12 residues. Per germline, CDR1 SGHAT and CDR2 FQDESV (reference sequence). The V gene lost 2 bases and the J gene lost 7 bases, with 6 bases spanning the gap. The CDR3 region has the DNA TGTGCCAGCAGCTTACCAGACCAGCCCCAGCATTTT. Residues: CASSLPDQPQHF.

The table lists this clonotype with many counts. The rearrangement joins TRBV25-1 to TRBJ1-5, with 7 positions matching TRBD1. CDR3 length equals 13 residues. Germline CDR1 is MGHDK and CDR2 is SYGVNS. Trimming cost V 4 bases and J 7 bases; bases outside gene matches: 4. CDR3 bases: TGTGCCAGCAGTGGACAGGGCACGCAGCCCCAGCATTTT. This codes for CASSGQGTQPQHF.

This clonotype was found many times. Written as DNA, the CDR3 is TGCAGTGCTAGAGACAGGGACAGGGATCTCACCGGGGAGCTGTTTTTT. Amino acids: CSARDRDRDLTGELFF. J is TRBJ2-2 and V is TRBV20-1; 9 positions match TRBD1. Germline CDR1 is DFQATT and CDR2 is SNEGSKA (reference sequence). Trimming at V came to 0 bases and at J to 4 bases, leaving 6 bases not matched to a gene. This CDR3 spans 16 amino acids.

This clonotype was detected many times. The chain employs TRBV19 and TRBJ1-5, with 9 bases fitting TRBD1. This CDR3 contains 15 residues. Germline CDR1 and CDR2: LNHDA and SQIVND (reference sequence). V lost 6 bases and J lost 1; bases outside the gene matches: 4. CDR3 DNA: TGTGCCAGTAGCCCACAGGGGGCGAGCAATCAGCCCCAGCATTTT. Translated: CASSPQGASNQPQHF.

This clonotype was counted at least ten times. CDR3 amino acids: CSGETNGDEQFF. The CDR3, as DNA: TGCAGCGGCGAAACCAATGGGGATGAGCAGTTCTTC. The V gene is TRBV29-1, the J gene TRBJ2-1, with D uncertain. V was trimmed by 7 bases and J by 8 bases, leaving 15 bases between them. The CDR3 has 12 residues. Germline V CDR1 and CDR2: SQVTM, ANQGSEA.

This clonotype was detected many times. The gene calls are TRBV9 and TRBJ1-1; D is possibly TRBD1 (6 bases). This CDR3 is built from 17 residues. V was clipped by 0 bases and J by 1 base, with 16 bases between them. In germline, CDR1 is SGDLS, CDR2 YYNGEE. The CDR3 reads CASSVVPGGWQNTEAFF. CDR3 nucleotides: TGTGCCAGCAGCGTAGTTCCGGGGGGCTGGCAGAACACTGAAGCTTTCTTT.

Many counts were recorded for this clonotype. The chain joins TRBV28 to TRBJ2-7; no definite D call. The CDR3 totals 15 residues. Trimming removed 5 bases from V and 6 bases from J, with 20 bases in between. CDR1 is MDHEN and CDR2 is SYDVKM in the germline V gene. CDR3 sequence (DNA): TGTGCCAGCAGTCCTCCCAACCGGCCTGCCTTCGAGCAGTACTTC. This translates into CASSPPNRPAFEQYF. Variable domain in full (rest from reference TRBV28 and TRBJ2-7): DVKVTQSSRYLVKRTGEKVFLECVQDMDHENMFWYRQDPGLGLRLIYFSYDVKMKEKGDIPEGYSVSREKKERFSLILESASTNQTSMYLCASSPPNRPAFEQYFGPGTRLTVT.

The sample holds many counts of this clonotype. The V gene is TRBV4-1, the J gene TRBJ2-7; 7 bases align to TRBD2. The CDR3 totals 14 residues. V was clipped by 0 bases and J by 6 bases; unmatched bases: 5. Germline V lookup: CDR1 MGHRA, CDR2 YSYEKL. The CDR3 protein is CASSQELREGEQYF. DNA for the CDR3: TGCGCCAGCAGCCAAGAACTCAGGGAGGGCGAGCAGTACTTC.

In this sample, this clonotype turned up many times. The chain links TRBV6-2 or TRBV6-3 to TRBJ2-1, with D perhaps TRBD1 (5 bases). Germline lookup yields CDR1 MNHEY and CDR2 SVGEGT. CDR3 length: 15 residues. Trimming removed 1 base from V and 0 bases from J, with 7 bases in between. The CDR3 DNA reads TGTGCCAGCAGTTACTTGGGGCCCTCCTACAATGAGCAGTTCTTC. Residues: CASSYLGPSYNEQFF.

The V gene is TRBV29-1, the J gene TRBJ2-7, with 9 bases that match TRBD1. Germline CDR1 reads SQVTM; CDR2 reads ANQGSEA. Germline trimming cut 5 bases from V and 4 bases from J; bases unmatched to any gene: 6. CDR3 size: 13 residues. In DNA, the CDR3 is TGCAGCGTTCCCGGGACAGGGATATACGAGCAGTACTTC. Translation: CSVPGTGIYEQYF.

This clonotype was recorded at least ten times. The V call is TRBV27, the J call TRBJ1-2; D uncertain. CDR3 length: 12 amino acids. V was cut by 7 bases and J by 5 bases, with 11 bases left in between. Germline-derived CDR1 and CDR2 are MNHEY and SMNVEV (reference sequence). The CDR3 DNA follows: TGTGCCAGCAATATTCAGATTTATGGCTACACCTTC. It codes for CASNIQIYGYTF.

Worth noting for this clonotype: A clone one base away is much larger, so this may be a read error. The chain is built from TRBV2 and TRBJ2-1, with 9 bases that match TRBD2. The length of the CDR3 is 15 residues. Germline CDR1 is SNHLY and CDR2 is FYNNEI. After removal of 5 bases from V and 9 bases from J, the junction contained 11 bases not matched to a gene. The CDR3 nucleotides are TGTGCCAGCAGTCGACTAGCGGAAGAGAGGCCTGAGCAGTTCTTC. Its protein product is CASSRLAEERPEQFF.

This clonotype was seen many times. The rearrangement uses TRBV20-1 and TRBJ2-7; 12 nucleotides match TRBD2. The V and J ends lost 0 bases and 1 base, in that order; junction bases with no gene match: 1. Per germline, CDR1 DFQATT and CDR2 SNEGSKA (reference sequence). CDR3 size: 15 residues. This CDR3 is CSARDGLAGSYEQYF. The CDR3 bases are TGCAGTGCTAGAGACGGACTAGCGGGATCCTACGAGCAGTACTTC.

This clonotype was observed many times. The V and J genes are TRBV19 and TRBJ1-5; D might be TRBD1 (5 bases). Germline CDR1 LNHDA, CDR2 SQIVND (reference sequence). Trimming left V 3 bases short and J 6 bases short, with 9 bases between. This CDR3 has 13 amino acids. CDR3 coding DNA: TGTGCCAGTAGTATCCAGGGTAGTCAGCCCCAGCATTTT. Protein: CASSIQGSQPQHF.

At least ten counts were recorded for this clonotype. A much larger clone sits a single nucleotide away, making a read error possible. This chain uses TRBV27 with TRBJ2-7, with no clear D. The CDR3 runs to 12 residues. Looked up from germline, CDR1 is MNHEY and CDR2 is SMNVEV (reference sequence). In DNA, the CDR3 is TGTGCCAACAGTTCCCTCTCCTACGAGCAGTACTTC. Its translation is CANSSLSYEQYF.

In its sample, this clonotype was seen many times. The chain employs TRBV12-3 or TRBV12-4 and TRBJ1-3; no definite D call. V was shortened by 6 bases and J by 0 bases, with 9 bases between the two germline ends. This CDR3 is 14 amino acids long. This chain's CDR3 is CASRVAVSGNTIYF. Written as DNA, the CDR3 is TGTGCCAGCAGAGTAGCAGTCTCTGGAAACACCATATATTTT.

Ten or more counts support this clonotype. The rearrangement joins TRBV2 to TRBJ1-2; perhaps TRBD1 as D (5 bases). CDR3 length: 12 residues. The V end was cut by 6 bases, the J end by 0 bases, with 5 bases between. CDR1 and CDR2 (germline): SNHLY, FYNNEI. The CDR3 DNA sequence: TGTGCCAGCAGGGACACTAACTATGGCTACACCTTC. Its translation: CASRDTNYGYTF.